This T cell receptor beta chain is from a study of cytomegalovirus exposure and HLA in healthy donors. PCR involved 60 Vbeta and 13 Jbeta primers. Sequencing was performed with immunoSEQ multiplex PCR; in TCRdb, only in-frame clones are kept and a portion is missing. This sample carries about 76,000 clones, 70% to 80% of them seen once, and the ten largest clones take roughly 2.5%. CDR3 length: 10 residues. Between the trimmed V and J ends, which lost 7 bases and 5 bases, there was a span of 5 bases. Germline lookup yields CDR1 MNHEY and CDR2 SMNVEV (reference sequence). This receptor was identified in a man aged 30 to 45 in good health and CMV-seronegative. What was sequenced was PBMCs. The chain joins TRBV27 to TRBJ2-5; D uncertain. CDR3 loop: CASNGETQYF. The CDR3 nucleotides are TGTGCCAGCAACGGTGAGACCCAGTACTTC.